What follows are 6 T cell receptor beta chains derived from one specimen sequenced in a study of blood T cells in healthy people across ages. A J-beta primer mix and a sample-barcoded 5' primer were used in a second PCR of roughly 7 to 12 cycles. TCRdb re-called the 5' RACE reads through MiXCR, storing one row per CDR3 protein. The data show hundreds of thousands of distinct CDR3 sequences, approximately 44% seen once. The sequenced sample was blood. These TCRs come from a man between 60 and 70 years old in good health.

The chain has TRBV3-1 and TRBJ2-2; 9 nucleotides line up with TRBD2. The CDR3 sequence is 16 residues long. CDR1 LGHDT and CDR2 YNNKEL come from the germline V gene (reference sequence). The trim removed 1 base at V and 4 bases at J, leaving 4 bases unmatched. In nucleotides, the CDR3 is TGTGCCAGCAGCCAAGTAGCGGGGGCACCCACCGGGGAGCTGTTTTTT. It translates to CASSQVAGAPTGELFF.

The CDR3 nucleotides are TGTGCCAGCAGCTTATTTGGACATGGGACAACTAATGAAAAACTGTTTTTT. It codes for CASSLFGHGTTNEKLFF. The V and J genes are TRBV7-9 and TRBJ1-4; D is perhaps TRBD1 (5 bases). The V gene lost 2 bases and the J gene lost 0 bases, with 13 bases spanning the gap. This CDR3 is built from 17 residues. Germline lookup yields CDR1 SEHNR and CDR2 FQNEAQ (reference sequence).

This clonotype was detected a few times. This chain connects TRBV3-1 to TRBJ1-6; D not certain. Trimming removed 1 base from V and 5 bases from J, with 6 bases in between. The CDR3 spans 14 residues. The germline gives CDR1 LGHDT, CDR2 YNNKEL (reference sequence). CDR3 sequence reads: CASSQGRHNSPLHF. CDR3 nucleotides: TGTGCCAGCAGCCAAGGCAGGCATAATTCACCCCTCCACTTT.

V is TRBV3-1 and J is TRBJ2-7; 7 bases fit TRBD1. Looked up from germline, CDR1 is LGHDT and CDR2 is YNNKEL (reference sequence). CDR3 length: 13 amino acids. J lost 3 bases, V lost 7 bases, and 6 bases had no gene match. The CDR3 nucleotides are TGTGCCAGCAACCAGGGGACAGACTACGAGCAGTACTTC. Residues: CASNQGTDYEQYF.

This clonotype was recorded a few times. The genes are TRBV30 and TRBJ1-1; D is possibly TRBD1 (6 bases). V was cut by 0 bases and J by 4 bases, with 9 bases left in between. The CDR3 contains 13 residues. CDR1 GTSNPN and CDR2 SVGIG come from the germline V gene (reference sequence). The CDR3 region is CAWSVKGVTEAFF. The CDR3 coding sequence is TGTGCCTGGAGTGTCAAGGGGGTCACTGAAGCTTTCTTT.

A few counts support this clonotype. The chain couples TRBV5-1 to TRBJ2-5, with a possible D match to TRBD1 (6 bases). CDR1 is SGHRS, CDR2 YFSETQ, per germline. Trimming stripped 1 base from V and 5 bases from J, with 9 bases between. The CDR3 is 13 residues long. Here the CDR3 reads CASSLTGWETQYF. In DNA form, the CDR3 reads TGCGCCAGCAGCTTGACAGGGTGGGAGACCCAGTACTTC.